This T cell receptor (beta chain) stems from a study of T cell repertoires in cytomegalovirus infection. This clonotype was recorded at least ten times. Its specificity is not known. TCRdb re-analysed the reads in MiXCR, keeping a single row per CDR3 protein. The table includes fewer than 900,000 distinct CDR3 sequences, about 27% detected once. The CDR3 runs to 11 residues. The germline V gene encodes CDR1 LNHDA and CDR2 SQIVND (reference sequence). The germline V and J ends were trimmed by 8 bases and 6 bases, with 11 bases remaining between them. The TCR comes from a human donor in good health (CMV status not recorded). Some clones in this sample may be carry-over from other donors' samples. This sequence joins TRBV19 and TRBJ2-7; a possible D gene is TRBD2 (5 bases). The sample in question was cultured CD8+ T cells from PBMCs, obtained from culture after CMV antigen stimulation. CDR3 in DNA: TGTGCCAGTGGTAGCGAAGGCGAGCAGTACTTC. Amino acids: CASGSEGEQYF. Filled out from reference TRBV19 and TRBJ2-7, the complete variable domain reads DGGITQSPKYLFRKEGQNVTLSCEQNLNHDAMYWYRQDPGQGLRLIYYSQIVNDFQKGDIAEGYSVSREKKESFPLTVTSAQKNPTAFYLCASGSEGEQYFGPGTRLTVT.